The 3 T cell receptor beta chains below all came from one sample that was sequenced in a study of blood T cell repertoires in COVID-19. Generated by immunoSEQ multiplex PCR, the TCRdb table keeps only in-frame clones and is missing some. The table lists about 250,000 clones, 88% of them singletons. The specimen was peripheral blood. The source of these receptors is a woman in her thirties or forties who had recovered from COVID-19.

This chain uses TRBV9 with TRBJ1-2; 11 bases are shared with TRBD1. V lost 3 bases, J lost 3 bases, and 13 bases stayed unmatched. CDR1 and CDR2 (germline): SGDLS, YYNGEE. The CDR3 is made up of 18 amino acids. CDR3 sequence (DNA): TGTGCCAGCAGCGAACCGACCGGGACAGGGGGGAGGGACTATGGCTACACCTTC. Its protein product is CASSEPTGTGGRDYGYTF.

This clone was seen only a few times. This chain links TRBV5-5 with TRBJ2-7; perhaps TRBD1 as D (6 bases). CDR1 is SGHKS, CDR2 YYEKEE, per germline (reference sequence). This CDR3 comprises 14 residues. Trimming took off 3 bases at V and 7 bases at J, with 17 bases between the two ends. CDR3 amino acids: CASSWGHPLREQYV. Written as DNA, the CDR3 is TGTGCCAGCAGCTGGGGACACCCCCTGCGGGAGCAGTACGTC.

This rearrangement joins TRBV7-6 to TRBJ2-7, with 9 bases that match TRBD2. The CDR3 spans 15 residues. Germline lookup yields CDR1 SGHVS and CDR2 FNYEAQ. V lost 5 bases, J lost 2 bases, and 7 bases stayed unmatched. In DNA, the CDR3 is TGTGCCAGCAGCCCCGGGACTAGCAGGACCTACGAGCAGTACTTC. It is translated as CASSPGTSRTYEQYF. Complete variable domain (other parts from reference TRBV7-6 and TRBJ2-7): GAGVSQSPRYKVTKRGQDVALRCDPISGHVSLYWYRQALGQGPEFLTYFNYEAQQDKSGLPNDRFSAERPEGSISTLTIQRTEQRDSAMYRCASSPGTSRTYEQYFGPGTRLTVT.